This TCR beta chain was identified during a study of high-grade serous ovarian cancer treatment subgroups. Turning to the study itself: On average, 14,192 reads and 7,494 unique TCR beta rearrangements were obtained per sample.

Tumor samples were obtained before definitive surgery or chemotherapy. The protocol was immunoSEQ multiplex PCR, while the TCRdb copy is restricted to in-frame clones and leaves out a portion. The data hold around 8,000 clones, with 55% to 75% observed a single time. In the case of this clone: Its cognate antigen is unknown.

V was trimmed by 5 bases and J by 7 bases, leaving 12 bases between them. The CDR3 contains 13 residues. In germline, CDR1 is SGHAT, CDR2 FQNNGV. Broader study findings: Different patients shared almost no repertoire; same-patient tumors shared about 0.095 to 0.79. Higher neoantigen levels went with greater TCR clonal relatedness. These tumor repertoires lack spatial information from bulk sequencing.

V is TRBV11-2 and J is TRBJ1-5; weak D call: TRBD1 (5 bases). This sequence was found in a human donor with high-grade serous ovarian cancer. The specimen was tumor tissue. CDR3 coding DNA: TGTGCCAGCAGCGCCGCCCAGGGCCAGCCCCAGCATTTT. This gives the protein CASSAAQGQPQHF.